These T cell receptor beta chains were read from a single sample in a study of OX40 agonist ivuxolimab in advanced cancers. Method: immunoSEQ multiplex PCR; TCRdb's copy keeps in-frame clones and lacks some. The sample includes around 83,000 clones, about 89% seen only once; the top ten take approximately 1.5%. The specimen comprised CD4+ or CD8+ T cells sorted from blood, sampled in a trial of the OX40 agonist ivuxolimab. The receptors shown here come from an adult with an advanced solid tumor such as melanoma, head and neck, liver or kidney cancer. CDR3s include the opening cysteine and the closing phenylalanine or tryptophan. Each record gives: V gene, J gene, CDR3 protein.

V: TRBV11-3; J: TRBJ1-1; CDR3: CASSLSMILNTEAFF
V: TRBV10-2; J: TRBJ2-7; CDR3: CASSGLYEQYF
V: TRBV4-1; J: TRBJ1-4; CDR3: CASSLLQGPNEKLFF
V: TRBV28; J: TRBJ1-4; CDR3: CASSETGTGGGKLFF
V: TRBV28; J: TRBJ2-4; CDR3: CASSLGVAGDIQYF
V: TRBV19; J: TRBJ1-2; CDR3: CASSPIGRNYGYTF
V: TRBV6-1; J: TRBJ1-1; CDR3: CASSEAGGLTEAFF
V: TRBV4-2; J: TRBJ2-1; CDR3: CASSQDGLAGGYNEQFF
V: TRBV11-2; J: TRBJ2-7; CDR3: CASSPQDLTSYEQYF
V: TRBV11-2; J: TRBJ1-1; CDR3: CASSLDFMNTEAFF
V: TRBV11-2; J: TRBJ2-7; CDR3: CASSTVWEQYF
V: TRBV5-8; J: TRBJ1-2; CDR3: CASSLGKKGGRYGYTF
V: TRBV28; J: TRBJ1-1; CDR3: CASSSAHNDEAFF
V: TRBV2; J: TRBJ2-3; CDR3: CASITSGRGDTQYF
V: TRBV10-3; J: TRBJ2-3; CDR3: CAISAGLTLETQYF
V: TRBV30; J: TRBJ2-5; CDR3: CAWSVGTGLETQYF
V: TRBV11-3; J: TRBJ2-2; CDR3: CASGNTGELFF
V: TRBV28; J: TRBJ2-2; CDR3: CASSRLAGTGELFF
V: TRBV23-1; J: TRBJ2-7; CDR3: CASSQEGWAYEQYF
V: TRBV2; J: TRBJ2-2; CDR3: CASTSGVGDTGELFF
V: TRBV10-3; J: TRBJ2-7; CDR3: CAISESAGQDEQYF
V: TRBV11-3; J: TRBJ1-1; CDR3: CASSFGANTEAFF
V: TRBV19; J: TRBJ1-5; CDR3: CASSIGYSLNQPQHF
V: TRBV10-3; J: TRBJ2-7; CDR3: CAITPATSGAYEQYF
V: TRBV7-8; J: TRBJ1-6; CDR3: CASSLALRNSPLHF
V: TRBV20-1; J: TRBJ1-1; CDR3: CSASPGTEAFF
V: TRBV6-5; J: TRBJ1-1; CDR3: CASRTGTANTEAFF
V: TRBV9; J: TRBJ2-7; CDR3: CASSVAPSYEQYF
V: TRBV19; J: TRBJ1-5; CDR3: CASSIRAGREQPQHF
V: TRBV5-1; J: TRBJ2-3; CDR3: CASSLAGGTDTQYF
V: TRBV11-2; J: TRBJ1-5; CDR3: CASSLGSSNQPQHF
V: TRBV29-1; J: TRBJ1-2; CDR3: CSVDDLTGGRGYTF